A single T cell receptor (beta chain) is shown here with its context. What it binds is unknown. This sample is part of a study of shared clonotypes between healthy human individuals. Measured with immunoSEQ multiplex PCR; TCRdb has only the in-frame clones, and not every one. The data hold about 2.3 million clones, with under 95% observed a single time. Study outcomes and limitations: Non-shared clonotypes showed lower generation probabilities than clonotypes common to all four donors.

V was trimmed by 3 bases and J by 0 bases, leaving 1 base between them. Germline CDR1 reads SGHNT; CDR2 reads YYREEE (reference sequence). The CDR3 spans 13 residues. Sequences were obtained from naive CD4+ T cells from PBMCs. Stated subset: CD45RA+ positively selected. The clonotype originates from a man aged 18 to 30 in good health. Some clones in this sample may be carry-over from other donors' samples. The rearrangement joins TRBV5-4 to TRBJ2-6; D is unresolved. The CDR3 region is CASSYSGANVLTF. CDR3 nucleotide sequence: TGTGCCAGCAGCTACTCTGGGGCCAACGTCCTGACTTTC.